The 20 T cell receptor beta chains below all came from one sample that was sequenced in a study of blood T cells in healthy people across ages. It was with a sample-barcoded 5' primer and a J-beta primer mix that a second PCR of roughly 7 to 11 cycles was run. Using its own MiXCR run on the 5' RACE reads, TCRdb lists one record per CDR3 protein. The data contain approximately 780,000 distinct CDR3 sequences, 20% to 30% of them singletons. This sample also belongs to another study, concerning T cells of mothers and their children.

The sequencing input was blood. Every receptor here comes from a boy aged 10-17 years in good health.

The sample holds a few counts of this clonotype. J is TRBJ2-7 and V is TRBV5-1, with unresolved D. This CDR3 is 14 amino acids long. Deletions cut 4 bases from V and 7 bases from J, with 18 bases between. CDR1 is SGHRS, CDR2 YFSETQ, per germline. CDR3 sequence reads: CASSRAGPRSEQYF. The CDR3 DNA is TGCGCCAGCAGCCGGGCAGGCCCGAGGTCAGAGCAGTACTTC.

The chain has TRBV30 and TRBJ2-5; 11 bases align to TRBD1. V shed 2 bases, J shed 5 bases, and the junction held 4 bases outside the gene matches. Germline V gene sequence: CDR1 GTSNPN, CDR2 SVGIG (reference sequence). The CDR3 spans 14 residues. CDR3 protein: CAWSSWTGGETQYF. The CDR3, as DNA: TGTGCCTGGAGTTCTTGGACAGGGGGCGAGACCCAGTACTTC.

This sequence joins TRBV12-3 or TRBV12-4 and TRBJ2-1; the D call may be TRBD1 or TRBD2 (5 bases each). The CDR3 is 11 amino acids. Trimming stripped 11 bases from V and 6 bases from J, with 11 bases between. Written as DNA, the CDR3 is TGTGCCGGGGGTGCGGGCAATGAGCAGTTCTTC. This translates into CAGGAGNEQFF.

Here the CDR3 reads CASSLDSLQTQYF. The CDR3 DNA sequence: TGTGCCAGCAGCTTGGACTCCTTACAGACCCAGTACTTC. The chain joins TRBV7-6 to TRBJ2-5; tentative D call: TRBD2 (5 bases). The CDR3 covers 13 residues. CDR1 is SGHVS and CDR2 is FNYEAQ in the germline V gene. The germline V and J ends were trimmed by 3 bases and 6 bases, with 11 bases remaining between them.

This clonotype has just a few counts. The chain has TRBV28 and TRBJ1-2; D unresolved. Germline loops: CDR1 MDHEN, CDR2 SYDVKM. V lost 4 bases and J lost 8, with 8 bases in between. The CDR3 covers 11 residues. For the CDR3, the DNA is TGTGCCAGCAGTTCGTCTTCGGGCTACACCTTC. This encodes CASSSSSGYTF.

The chain joins TRBV20-1 to TRBJ1-1, with 9 bases aligning to TRBD1. The J segment lost 12 bases and the V segment lost 3 bases, leaving 8 bases of the junction unmatched. Germline lookup yields CDR1 DFQATT and CDR2 SNEGSKA (reference sequence). The CDR3 covers 12 residues. The CDR3 loop reads CSARDRGVMTFF. For the CDR3, the DNA is TGCAGTGCTAGGGACAGGGGAGTTATGACTTTCTTT.

This clonotype was counted between two and nine times. This chain joins TRBV5-1 and TRBJ1-2; the D gene is possibly TRBD1 (5 bases). V dropped 0 bases and J dropped 0 bases, with 9 bases sitting between them. The CDR3 runs to 15 residues. Germline CDR1 SGHRS, CDR2 YFSETQ. This CDR3 is CASSLAGGANYGYTF. In DNA, the CDR3 is TGCGCCAGCAGCTTGGCCGGGGGAGCTAACTATGGCTACACCTTC.

This clonotype was seen a handful of times. The J gene is TRBJ2-5, the V gene TRBV18; 9 bases fit TRBD1. This CDR3 comprises 15 residues. Trimming removed 2 bases from V and 5 bases from J; junction bases left unmatched: 6. In germline, CDR1 is KGHSH, CDR2 LQKENI. The CDR3 sequence is CASSPGQGLVETQYF. CDR3 DNA sequence: TGTGCCAGCTCACCAGGACAGGGGCTGGTCGAGACCCAGTACTTC.

This chain joins TRBV6-1 and TRBJ2-5, with TRBD1 as a possible D gene (5 bases). The DNA end lines up better with TRBJ2-1; the J call may be wrong. The V gene's germline CDR1 is MNHNS and CDR2 SASEGT. The CDR3 is 13 residues long. The CDR3 here is CASSEAARGEQFF. The CDR3 nucleotides are TGTGCCAGCAGTGAAGCGGCTAGGGGTGAGCAGTTCTTC.

This clonotype was observed many times. This chain uses TRBV5-1 with TRBJ2-5; tentatively, D is TRBD2 (5 bases). With 6 bases removed from V and 7 bases from J, the gap between germline ends came to 22 bases. The V gene's germline CDR1 is SGHRS and CDR2 YFSETQ. The CDR3 consists of 15 residues. This CDR3 is CASTLHYTGEGTQYF. CDR3 nucleotides: TGCGCCAGCACCCTTCACTACACCGGTGAGGGGACCCAGTACTTC.

The J gene is TRBJ1-2, the V gene TRBV12-5; tentative D call: TRBD1 (6 bases). The ends were cut back, 7 bases at V and 6 bases at J, with 15 bases in the middle. This CDR3 has 13 residues. The germline gives CDR1 LGHNT, CDR2 FRNRAP. Here the CDR3 reads CASAPGQGNGYTF. The CDR3 nucleotides read TGTGCTAGTGCCCCCGGGCAGGGGAATGGCTACACCTTC. The entire variable domain, with the rest obtained from reference TRBV12-5 and TRBJ1-2, is as follows: DARVTQTPRHKVTEMGQEVTMRCQPILGHNTVFWYRQTMMQGLELLAYFRNRAPLDDSGMPKDRFSAEMPDATLATLKIQPSEPRDSAVYFCASAPGQGNGYTFGSGTRLTVV.

The chain combines TRBV29-1 with TRBJ2-5; possibly TRBD1 or TRBD2 for D (5 bases each). Per germline, CDR1 SQVTM and CDR2 ANQGSEA. The V end lost 0 bases, the J end lost 14 bases, and 16 bases lay between the germline ends. CDR3 length: 12 residues. Here the CDR3 reads CSVEDGTKEQYF. In nucleotides, the CDR3 is TGCAGCGTTGAAGATGGGACGAAAGAGCAATACTTC.

This clonotype has more than one count but fewer than ten. The V gene is TRBV12-5, the J gene TRBJ2-1; 11 bases match TRBD2. This CDR3 comprises 17 residues. Trimming removed 5 bases from V and 7 bases from J; junction bases left unmatched: 13. CDR1 LGHNT and CDR2 FRNRAP come from the germline V gene. Here the CDR3 DNA reads TGTGCTAGTGGTCCCGGAATAGCGGGGGGGCTCGGGAATGAGCAGTTCTTC. It specifies CASGPGIAGGLGNEQFF.

This clonotype was recorded many times. This chain joins TRBV28 and TRBJ2-5; perhaps TRBD1 as D (6 bases). V was trimmed by 2 bases and J by 5 bases, leaving 15 bases between them. The CDR3 covers 15 residues. Germline loops: CDR1 MDHEN, CDR2 SYDVKM. The CDR3 spells CASSLRPGELETQYF. The CDR3, as DNA: TGTGCCAGCAGTTTACGCCCAGGGGAATTGGAGACCCAGTACTTC. The full variable domain, with the rest looked up from reference TRBV28 and TRBJ2-5, is DVKVTQSSRYLVKRTGEKVFLECVQDMDHENMFWYRQDPGLGLRLIYFSYDVKMKEKGDIPEGYSVSREKKERFSLILESASTNQTSMYLCASSLRPGELETQYFGPGTRLLVL.

This clonotype occurred a few times. The chain is built from TRBV6-5 and TRBJ1-2, with D uncertain. Trimming took off 6 bases at V and 5 bases at J, with 13 bases between the two ends. Germline-derived CDR1 and CDR2 are MNHEY and SVGAGI. This CDR3 is built from 13 residues. This CDR3 reads CASRRRAQYGYTF. The CDR3 nucleotides are TGTGCCAGCAGACGCCGGGCGCAATATGGCTACACCTTC.

This clonotype occurred a few times. This chain connects TRBV20-1 to TRBJ1-4; possibly TRBD1 for D (6 bases). Germline V gives CDR1 DFQATT, CDR2 SNEGSKA (reference sequence). This CDR3 spans 14 amino acids. Trimming removed 3 bases from V and 2 bases from J, with 10 bases in between. Here the CDR3 reads CSARATGTNEKLFF. CDR3 DNA: TGCAGTGCTAGGGCAACAGGGACTAATGAAAAACTGTTTTTT.

The chain couples TRBV28 to TRBJ1-1; no clear D gene. The CDR3 runs to 11 residues. Germline V gene data show CDR1 as MDHEN and CDR2 as SYDVKM. V lost 4 bases and J lost 9, with 9 bases in between. CDR3 nucleotides: TGTGCCAGCAGTTCTCAGACGCAAGCTTTCTTT. It translates to CASSSQTQAFF. The whole variable domain, remainder taken from reference TRBV28 and TRBJ1-1, is DVKVTQSSRYLVKRTGEKVFLECVQDMDHENMFWYRQDPGLGLRLIYFSYDVKMKEKGDIPEGYSVSREKKERFSLILESASTNQTSMYLCASSSQTQAFFGQGTRLTVV.

CDR3 sequence (DNA): TGTGCCAGCAGCTCAAGACAGCCCTACGAGCAGTACTTC. Protein sequence: CASSSRQPYEQYF. The chain links TRBV7-9 to TRBJ2-7, with D perhaps matching TRBD1 (5 bases). The germline V and J ends were trimmed by 4 bases and 2 bases, with 9 bases remaining between them. The CDR3 sequence is 13 residues long. Germline values: CDR1 SEHNR, CDR2 FQNEAQ (reference sequence). Complete variable domain (other parts from reference TRBV7-9 and TRBJ2-7): DTGVSQNPRHKITKRGQNVTFRCDPISEHNRLYWYRQTLGQGPEFLTYFQNEAQLEKSRLLSDRFSAERPKGSFSTLEIQRTEQGDSAMYLCASSSRQPYEQYFGPGTRLTVT.

This clonotype was seen only a few times. The chain couples TRBV10-3 to TRBJ2-5; 8 nucleotides align to TRBD1. Near its end, the DNA agrees better with TRBJ2-1, so the J call may be wrong. This CDR3 has 15 residues. The germline gives CDR1 ENHRY, CDR2 SYGVKD. The CDR3, as DNA: TGTGCCATCAGTGGGACGGGGACAGGAGGCAATGAGCAGTTCTTC. It codes for CAISGTGTGGNEQFF.

The chain couples TRBV5-1 to TRBJ1-2, with TRBD1 identical over 7 bases. The CDR3 runs to 16 residues. V shed 3 bases and J 2 bases; nucleotides not matched to a gene: 10. The germline gives CDR1 SGHRS, CDR2 YFSETQ. This CDR3 reads CASSSPYRGRNYGYTF. The DNA for the CDR3 is TGCGCCAGCAGCTCGCCTTACAGGGGCCGAAACTATGGCTACACCTTC. Using reference TRBV5-1 and TRBJ1-2 for the parts outside the CDR3, the full variable domain is KAGVTQTPRYLIKTRGQQVTLSCSPISGHRSVSWYQQTPGQGLQFLFEYFSETQRNKGNFPGRFSGRQFSNSRSEMNVSTLELGDSALYLCASSSPYRGRNYGYTFGSGTRLTVV.